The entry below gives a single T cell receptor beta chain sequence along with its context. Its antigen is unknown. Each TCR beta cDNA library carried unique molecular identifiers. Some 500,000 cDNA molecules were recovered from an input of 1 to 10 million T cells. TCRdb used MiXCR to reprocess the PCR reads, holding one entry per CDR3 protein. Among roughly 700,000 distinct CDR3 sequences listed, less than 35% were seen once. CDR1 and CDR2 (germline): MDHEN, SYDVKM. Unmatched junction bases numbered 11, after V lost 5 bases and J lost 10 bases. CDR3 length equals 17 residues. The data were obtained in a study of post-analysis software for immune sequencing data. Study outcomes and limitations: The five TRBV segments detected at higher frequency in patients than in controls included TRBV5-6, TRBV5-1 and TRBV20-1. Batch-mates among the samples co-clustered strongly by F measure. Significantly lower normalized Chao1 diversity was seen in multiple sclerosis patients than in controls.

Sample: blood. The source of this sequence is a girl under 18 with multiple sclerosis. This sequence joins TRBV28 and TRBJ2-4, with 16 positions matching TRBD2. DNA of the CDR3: TGTGCCAGCAGTGCCTCAGGGACTAGCGGGGGGGCGAGAATTCAGTACTTC. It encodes CASSASGTSGGARIQYF. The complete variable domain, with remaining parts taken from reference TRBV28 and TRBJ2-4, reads DVKVTQSSRYLVKRTGEKVFLECVQDMDHENMFWYRQDPGLGLRLIYFSYDVKMKEKGDIPEGYSVSREKKERFSLILESASTNQTSMYLCASSASGTSGGARIQYFGAGTRLSVL.